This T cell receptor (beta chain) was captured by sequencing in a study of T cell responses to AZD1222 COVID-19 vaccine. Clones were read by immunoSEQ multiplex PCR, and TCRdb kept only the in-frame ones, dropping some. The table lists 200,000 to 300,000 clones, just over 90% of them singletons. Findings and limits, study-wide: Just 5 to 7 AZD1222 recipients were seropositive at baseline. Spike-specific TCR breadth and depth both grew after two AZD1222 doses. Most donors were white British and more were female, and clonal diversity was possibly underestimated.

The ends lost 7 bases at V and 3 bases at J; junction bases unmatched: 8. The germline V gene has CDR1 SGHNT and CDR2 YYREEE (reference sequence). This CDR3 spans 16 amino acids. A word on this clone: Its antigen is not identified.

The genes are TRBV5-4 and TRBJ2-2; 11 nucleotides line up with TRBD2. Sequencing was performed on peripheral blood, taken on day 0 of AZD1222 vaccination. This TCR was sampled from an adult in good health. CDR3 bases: TGTGCCAGCTCCTCCTTAGCGGGAGGGGACACCGGGGAGCTGTTTTTT. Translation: CASSSLAGGDTGELFF. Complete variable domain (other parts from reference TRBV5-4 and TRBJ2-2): ETGVTQSPTHLIKTRGQQVTLRCSSQSGHNTVSWYQQALGQGPQFIFQYYREEENGRGNFPPRFSGLQFPNYSSELNVNALELDDSALYLCASSSLAGGDTGELFFGEGSRLTVL.